The rows below give T cell receptor beta chains drawn from one sample of a study of shared clonotypes between healthy human individuals. The method was immunoSEQ multiplex PCR; TCRdb's version includes in-frame clones alone and lacks a portion of them. This table has 700,000 or so clones, about 78% appearing once. Material: memory CD4+ T cells sorted from blood. Source of these receptors: a woman aged 25 to 39 in good health. CDR3s include the opening cysteine and the closing phenylalanine or tryptophan. Fields, in order: J gene, V gene, clone size, D gene, CDR3 DNA, CDR3 protein. The D gene is left open where the match is weak. The size field is filled for only some rows; it gives once, few, many or a size class.

TRBJ2-1,TRBV11-2,.,TRBD2,TGTGCCAGCAGCCCCAGGACTAGCGGGAATGCCAATGAGCAGTTCTTC,CASSPRTSGNANEQFF
TRBJ2-7,TRBV27,.,TRBD1,TGTGCCAGTTTGAGCTGGACAGGCCGAACCTACGAGCAGTACTTC,CASLSWTGRTYEQYF
TRBJ2-7,TRBV14,.,.,TGTTTCCGAGAGTGCACCTACGAGCAGTACTTC,CFRECTYEQYF
TRBJ1-5,TRBV5-1,.,.,TGCGCCAGCAGCCCTTGGGGGGCGCGGGATAATCAGCCCCAGCATTTT,CASSPWGARDNQPQHF
TRBJ2-5,TRBV30,.,.,TGTGCCTGGAGTTGGCGCTTGGGAGAGACCCAGTACTTC,CAWSWRLGETQYF
TRBJ2-1,TRBV7-8,few,TRBD2,TGTGCCAGCAGCTTAGGCCCCGGGACTAGCACATACAATGAGCAGTTCTTC,CASSLGPGTSTYNEQFF
TRBJ2-1,TRBV5-1,few,.,TGCGCCAGCAGCCCGGACAGCGTCTCCTACAATGAGCAGTTCTTC,CASSPDSVSYNEQFF
TRBJ1-4,TRBV6-1,few,TRBD1,TGTGCCAGCAGTGATTTGGGACAGACCGTTCCAGAAAAACTGTTTTTT,CASSDLGQTVPEKLFF
TRBJ2-3,TRBV27,few,TRBD2,TGTGCCAGCAGTCCCGGGACTAGCGGGGAGTATGTAGATACGCAGTATTTT,CASSPGTSGEYVDTQYF
TRBJ2-1,TRBV4-2,.,.,TGTGCCAGCAGCCAAGAGGCCGCCCCGGGCTACAATGAGCAGTTCTTC,CASSQEAAPGYNEQFF
TRBJ1-4,TRBV5-1,.,.,TGCGCCAGCAGCCCGAACACCAACGAGGGTGAAAAACTGTTTTTT,CASSPNTNEGEKLFF
TRBJ2-3,TRBV9,.,.,TGTGCCAGCAGCGCGGATGGGGCGGCTAGCACAGATACGCAGTATTTT,CASSADGAASTDTQYF
TRBJ2-1,TRBV15,.,TRBD2,TGTGCCACCAGATCGGGGGGGAGCTCCTACAATGAGCAGTTCTTC,CATRSGGSSYNEQFF
TRBJ2-7,TRBV28,.,.,TGTGCCAGCAGAGCAAACCTCTACGAGCAGTACTTC,CASRANLYEQYF
TRBJ2-7,TRBV28,.,TRBD1,TGTGCCAGCAGTCCAGCCGGGACAGGGGGTTTCGAGCAGTACTTC,CASSPAGTGGFEQYF
TRBJ2-7,TRBV6-5,.,TRBD1,TGTGCCAGCAGTTACTCGATTACAGGGGGCGGCGACGAGCAGTACTTC,CASSYSITGGGDEQYF
TRBJ1-4,TRBV6-5,.,TRBD1,TGTGCCAGCAGCCGTGGACAGGGGAATGAAAAACTGTTTTTT,CASSRGQGNEKLFF
TRBJ2-4,TRBV15,.,.,TGTGCCACCAGCGGAGGGGACTCTAGTAGAAACATTCAGTACTTC,CATSGGDSSRNIQYF
TRBJ1-1,TRBV5-1,.,.,TGCGCCAGCAGCTTGTTGGGACATCTGAACACTGAAGCTTTCTTT,CASSLLGHLNTEAFF
TRBJ1-1,TRBV23-1,.,.,TGCGCCAGCAGTCAATGGGACATCACCGACATCACGAACACTGAAGCTTTCTTT,CASSQWDITDITNTEAFF
TRBJ1-5,TRBV5-1,.,.,TGCGCCAGCAGCCCGGGCGGAGAATGGCAGCCCCAGCATTTT,CASSPGGEWQPQHF
TRBJ1-4,TRBV19,.,.,TGTGCCAGTGGGGCTGCAACTAATGAAAAACTGTTTTTT,CASGAATNEKLFF
TRBJ2-3,TRBV27,.,.,TGTGCCAGCAGCTATTGGACTGGAGGAGGGAGCACAGATACGCAGTATTTT,CASSYWTGGGSTDTQYF
TRBJ1-1,TRBV27,once,.,TGTGCCAGCAGTTTATCTAACGTGAACACTGAAGCTTTCTTT,CASSLSNVNTEAFF
TRBJ2-2,TRBV11-3,.,TRBD1,TGTGCCAGCAGCTTAGATCTGGTGACAGGGCGAACCGGGGAGCTGTTTTTT,CASSLDLVTGRTGELFF
TRBJ1-5,TRBV6-6,few,.,TGTGCCAGCAGTTACTCGACGTACAGGGACAATCAGCCCCAGCATTTT,CASSYSTYRDNQPQHF
TRBJ2-1,TRBV7-9,.,.,TGTGCCAGCAGCTTAGCGCGGACTTTCAACCTCAATGAGCAGTTCTTC,CASSLARTFNLNEQFF
TRBJ1-3,TRBV7-9,.,TRBD1,TGTGCCAGCAGCACCGGGACAGGGGATCGAAACACCATATATTTT,CASSTGTGDRNTIYF
TRBJ1-2,TRBV7-8,.,.,TGTGCCAGCAGCTATAGCGTCCTAAGGGTTGGGCTCGATGGCTACACCTTC,CASSYSVLRVGLDGYTF
TRBJ1-5,TRBV7-9,.,.,TGTGCCAGCAGCTTAGAGCACGCGGATCAGCCCCAGCATTTT,CASSLEHADQPQHF
TRBJ1-2,TRBV5-4,.,TRBD1,TGTGCCAGCAGCCAAGACAGGGACAACCTTAACTATGGCTACACCTTC,CASSQDRDNLNYGYTF
TRBJ2-3,TRBV5-6,.,.,TGTGCCAGCAGCTTGTTTAACCGTCGGGTAGATACGCAGTATTTT,CASSLFNRRVDTQYF
TRBJ2-1,TRBV11-3,few,TRBD2,TGTGCCAGCAGCCTGGCGGGAGGGTACAATGAGCAGTTCTTC,CASSLAGGYNEQFF
TRBJ1-2,TRBV7-9,.,TRBD1,TGTGCCAGCAGCGAAGGGACAGGGAGTGTCTATGGCTACACCTTC,CASSEGTGSVYGYTF
TRBJ2-5,TRBV28,.,TRBD1,TGTGCCAGCAGTCCCGGGACAGGGTATCAAGAGACCCAGTACTTC,CASSPGTGYQETQYF
TRBJ2-6,TRBV7-9,few,.,TGTGCCAGCAGCTTCCGGACGGAAACTGGGGCCAACGTCCTGACTTTC,CASSFRTETGANVLTF
TRBJ1-1,TRBV15,.,.,TGTGCCACCAGCAGGGTTATCATGAACACTGAAGCTTTCTTT,CATSRVIMNTEAFF
TRBJ2-2,TRBV29-1,few,TRBD2,TGCAGCGTTGGTCTAGCGGGAGGTCGGGAGCTGTTTTTT,CSVGLAGGRELFF
TRBJ2-2,TRBV9,.,.,TGTGCCAGCAGCGTAGAAAACACCGGGGAGCTGTTTTTT,CASSVENTGELFF
TRBJ2-1,TRBV11-2,.,.,TGTGCCAGCACTACCCGGCGGGCGTCTAATGAGCAGTTCTTC,CASTTRRASNEQFF
TRBJ2-7,TRBV28,.,TRBD2,TGTGCCAGCACTGGGGACTATCCCTACGAGCAGTACTTC,CASTGDYPYEQYF
TRBJ2-5,TRBV27,.,TRBD2,TGTGCCAGCAGTTCCCTATTATCTAGCGGGAGGGTTGAGACCCAGTACTTC,CASSSLLSSGRVETQYF
TRBJ2-7,TRBV11-2,.,TRBD2,TGTGCCAGCAGCCCGCCCGGGGGGGCTTACGAGCAGTACTTC,CASSPPGGAYEQYF
TRBJ2-2,TRBV28,.,.,TGTGCCACCCAAAGGGACACCGGGGAGCTGTTTTTT,CATQRDTGELFF
TRBJ1-2,TRBV19,few,.,TGTGCCAGTAGTGGAACTCCACAGGGTCCGAGGGGCTACACCTTC,CASSGTPQGPRGYTF
TRBJ2-1,TRBV19,few,TRBD2,TGTGCCAGTAGCCTAGCGGGATTCGCCCCGGACAATGAGCAGTTCTTC,CASSLAGFAPDNEQFF
TRBJ2-1,TRBV10-3,.,TRBD2,TGTGCCATCAGTGAGTTGAAGTCTAGCGGGAACAATGAGCAGTTCTTC,CAISELKSSGNNEQFF
TRBJ1-1,TRBV7-2,.,.,TGTGCCAGCAGCTTTCACTCAGTGAACACTGAAGCTTTCTTT,CASSFHSVNTEAFF
TRBJ1-5,TRBV2,.,.,TGTGCCAGCAGTGAATGGGGGCAGGGTGGTCAGCCCCAGCATTTT,CASSEWGQGGQPQHF
TRBJ1-1,TRBV5-8,.,.,TGTGCCAGCAGCAAAGGGGACGGCCCTATGAACACTGAAGCTTTCTTT,CASSKGDGPMNTEAFF
TRBJ1-2,TRBV6-5,.,TRBD1,TGTGCCAGCAGTTACTCGAGGACAGGGTTTTCTGGCTACACCTTC,CASSYSRTGFSGYTF